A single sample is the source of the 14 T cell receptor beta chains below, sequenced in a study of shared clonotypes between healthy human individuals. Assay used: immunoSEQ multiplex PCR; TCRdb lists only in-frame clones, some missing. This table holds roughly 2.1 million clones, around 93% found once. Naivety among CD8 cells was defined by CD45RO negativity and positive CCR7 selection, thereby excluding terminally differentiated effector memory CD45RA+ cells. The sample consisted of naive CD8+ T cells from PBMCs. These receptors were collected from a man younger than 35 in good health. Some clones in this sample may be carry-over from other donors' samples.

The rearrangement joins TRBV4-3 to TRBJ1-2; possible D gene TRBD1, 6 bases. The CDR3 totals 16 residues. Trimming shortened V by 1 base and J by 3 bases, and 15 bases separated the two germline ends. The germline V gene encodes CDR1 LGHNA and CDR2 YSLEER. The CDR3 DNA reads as TGCGCCAGCAGCCAAGGGCGTGGGAGGGGGTACTATGGCTACACCTTC. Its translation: CASSQGRGRGYYGYTF.

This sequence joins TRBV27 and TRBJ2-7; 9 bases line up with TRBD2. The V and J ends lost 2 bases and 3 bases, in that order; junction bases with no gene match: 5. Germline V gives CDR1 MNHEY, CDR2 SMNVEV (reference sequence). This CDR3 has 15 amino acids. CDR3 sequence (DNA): TGTGCCAGCAGTTTAGTCCCTAGCGGGAACTACGAGCAGTACTTC. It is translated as CASSLVPSGNYEQYF.

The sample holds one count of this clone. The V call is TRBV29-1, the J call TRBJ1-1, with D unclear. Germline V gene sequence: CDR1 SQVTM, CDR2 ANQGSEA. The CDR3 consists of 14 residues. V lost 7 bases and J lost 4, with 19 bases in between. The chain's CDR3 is CSAPYGEDTTEAFF. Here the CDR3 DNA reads TGCAGCGCGCCTTACGGGGAAGATACCACTGAAGCTTTCTTT.

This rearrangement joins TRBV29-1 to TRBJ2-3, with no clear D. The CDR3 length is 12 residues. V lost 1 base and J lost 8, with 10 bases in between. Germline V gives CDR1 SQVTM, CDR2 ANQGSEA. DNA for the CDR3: TGCAGCGTTGAAGGGCCAATACTTACGCAGTATTTT. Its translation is CSVEGPILTQYF.

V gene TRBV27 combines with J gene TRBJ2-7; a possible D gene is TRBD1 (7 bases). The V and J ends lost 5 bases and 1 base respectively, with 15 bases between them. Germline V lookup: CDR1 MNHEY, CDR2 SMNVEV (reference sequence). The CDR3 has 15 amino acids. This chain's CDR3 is CASSGGTEPSYEQYF. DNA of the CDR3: TGTGCCAGCAGTGGCGGGACAGAGCCTTCCTACGAGCAGTACTTC.

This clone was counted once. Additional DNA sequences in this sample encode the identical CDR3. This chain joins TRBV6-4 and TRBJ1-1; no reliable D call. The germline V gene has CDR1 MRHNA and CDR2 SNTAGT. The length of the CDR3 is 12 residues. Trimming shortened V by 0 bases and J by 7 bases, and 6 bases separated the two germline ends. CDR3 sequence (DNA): TGTGCCAGCAGTGACTCAGGAGGTGAAGCTTTCTTT. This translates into CASSDSGGEAFF.

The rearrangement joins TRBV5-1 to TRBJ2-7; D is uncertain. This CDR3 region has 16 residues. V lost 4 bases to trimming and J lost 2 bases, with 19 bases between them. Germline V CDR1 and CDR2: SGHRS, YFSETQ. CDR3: CASSPTALRRPYEQYF. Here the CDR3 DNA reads TGCGCCAGCAGCCCCACAGCGTTGAGGCGTCCCTACGAGCAGTACTTC.

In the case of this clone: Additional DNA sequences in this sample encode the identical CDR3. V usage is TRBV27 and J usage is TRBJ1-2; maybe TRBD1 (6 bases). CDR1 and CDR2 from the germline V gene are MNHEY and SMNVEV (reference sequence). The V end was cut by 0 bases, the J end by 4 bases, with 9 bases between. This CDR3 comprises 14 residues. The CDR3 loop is CASSLSDRGYGYTF. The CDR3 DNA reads TGTGCCAGCAGTTTATCGGACAGAGGCTATGGCTACACCTTC.

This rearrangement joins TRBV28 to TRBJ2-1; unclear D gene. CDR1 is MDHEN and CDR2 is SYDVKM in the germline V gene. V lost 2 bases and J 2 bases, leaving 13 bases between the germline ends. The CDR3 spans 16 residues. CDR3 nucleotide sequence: TGTGCCAGCAGTTTAGTGCACACAACACCCTACAATGAGCAGTTCTTC. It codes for CASSLVHTTPYNEQFF.

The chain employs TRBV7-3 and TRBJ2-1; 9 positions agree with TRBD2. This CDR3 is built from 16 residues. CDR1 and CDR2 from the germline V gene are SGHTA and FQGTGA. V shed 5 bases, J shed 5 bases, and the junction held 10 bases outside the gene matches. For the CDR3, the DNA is TGTGCCAGCAGCATCAGGGGGACTAGCCTAAACAATGAGCAGTTCTTC. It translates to CASSIRGTSLNNEQFF. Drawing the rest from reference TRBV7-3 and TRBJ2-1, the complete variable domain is GAGVSQTPSNKVTEKGKYVELRCDPISGHTALYWYRQSLGQGPEFLIYFQGTGAADDSGLPNDRFFAVRPEGSVSTLKIQRTERGDSAVYLCASSIRGTSLNNEQFFGPGTRLTVL.

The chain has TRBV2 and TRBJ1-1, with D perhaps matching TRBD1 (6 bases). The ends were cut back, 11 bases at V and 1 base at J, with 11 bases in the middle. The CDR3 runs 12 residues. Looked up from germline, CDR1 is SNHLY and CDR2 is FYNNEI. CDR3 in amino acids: CALGGGNTEAFF. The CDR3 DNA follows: TGTGCCTTAGGGGGAGGGAACACTGAAGCTTTCTTT. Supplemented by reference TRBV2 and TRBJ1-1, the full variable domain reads EPEVTQTPSHQVTQMGQEVILRCVPISNHLYFYWYRQILGQKVEFLVSFYNNEISEKSEIFDDQFSVERPDGSNFTLKIRSTKLEDSAMYFCALGGGNTEAFFGQGTRLTVV.

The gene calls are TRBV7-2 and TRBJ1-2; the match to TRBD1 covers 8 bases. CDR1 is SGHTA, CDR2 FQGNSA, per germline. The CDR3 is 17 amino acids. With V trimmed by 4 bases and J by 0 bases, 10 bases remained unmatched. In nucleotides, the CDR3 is TGTGCCAGCAGCTCCAGAACAGGGGGAGAGACTAACTATGGCTACACCTTC. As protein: CASSSRTGGETNYGYTF.

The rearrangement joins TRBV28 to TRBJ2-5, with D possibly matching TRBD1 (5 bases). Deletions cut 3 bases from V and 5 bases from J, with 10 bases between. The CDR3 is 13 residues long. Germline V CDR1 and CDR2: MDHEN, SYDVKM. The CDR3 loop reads CASSFDRPETQYF. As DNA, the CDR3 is TGTGCCAGCAGTTTCGACAGACCGGAGACCCAGTACTTC.

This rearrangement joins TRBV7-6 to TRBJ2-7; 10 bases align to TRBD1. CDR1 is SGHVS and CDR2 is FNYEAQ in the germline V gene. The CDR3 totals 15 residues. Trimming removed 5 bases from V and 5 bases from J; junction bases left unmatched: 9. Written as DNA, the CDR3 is TGTGCCAGCAGCCCGACCGGGACAGGGGTCGACGAGCAGTACTTC. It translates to CASSPTGTGVDEQYF.